The subject of this entry is one T cell receptor (beta chain). Some clones are missing from TCRdb's copy, which holds only in-frame ones; the method was immunoSEQ multiplex PCR. The table includes hundreds of thousands of clones, 75% to 90% detected once. The record originates from a study of blood T cell repertoires in COVID-19. Study as a whole: COVID-19 samples from acute and convalescent phases originated in the United States, Italy and Spain. Sample material is recorded as cDNA or gDNA derived from T cells, B-cell-depleted T cells, or PBMCs.

Between the trimmed V and J ends, which lost 0 bases and 0 bases, there was a span of 9 bases. This CDR3 comprises 16 residues. Germline CDR1 SGHNT, CDR2 YYREEE (reference sequence). The TCR sequence derives from an older woman who had recovered from COVID-19. The chain employs TRBV5-4 and TRBJ2-2; the D is unclear. Sequencing used PBMCs or T cells enriched from blood (not recorded which). CDR3 region: CASSLAQNANTGELFF. CDR3 sequence (DNA): TGTGCCAGCAGCTTGGCCCAGAACGCGAACACCGGGGAGCTGTTTTTT.